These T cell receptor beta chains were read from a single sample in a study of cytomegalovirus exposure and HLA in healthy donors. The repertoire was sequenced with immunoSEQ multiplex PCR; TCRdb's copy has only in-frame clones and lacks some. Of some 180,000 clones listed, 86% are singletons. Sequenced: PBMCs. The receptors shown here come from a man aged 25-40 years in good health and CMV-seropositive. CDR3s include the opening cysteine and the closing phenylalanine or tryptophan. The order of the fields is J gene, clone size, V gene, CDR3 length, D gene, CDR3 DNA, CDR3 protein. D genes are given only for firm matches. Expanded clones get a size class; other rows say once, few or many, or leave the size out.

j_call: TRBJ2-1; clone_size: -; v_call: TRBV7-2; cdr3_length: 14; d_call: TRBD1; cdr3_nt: TGTGCCAGCAGCTTAGGGAGGACAGGGAATGAGCAGTTCTTC; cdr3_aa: CASSLGRTGNEQFF
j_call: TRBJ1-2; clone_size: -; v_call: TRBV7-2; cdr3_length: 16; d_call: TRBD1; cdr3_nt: TGTGCCAGCAGCTCCTCTCAGGGGGCTGCGGTGGATGGCTACACCTTC; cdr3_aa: CASSSSQGAAVDGYTF
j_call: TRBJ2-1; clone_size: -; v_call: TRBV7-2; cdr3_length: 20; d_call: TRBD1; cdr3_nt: TGTGCCAGCAGCTTAGCGCTGACAGGGGGTTTTACGGGATCCTACAATGAGCAGTTCTTC; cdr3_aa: CASSLALTGGFTGSYNEQFF
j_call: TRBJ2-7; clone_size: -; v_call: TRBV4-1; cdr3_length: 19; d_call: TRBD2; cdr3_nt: TGCGCCAGCAGCCCCGTCGGCGGGACTAGCGGGGCGGCGGGTTACGAGCAGTACTTC; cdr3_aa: CASSPVGGTSGAAGYEQYF
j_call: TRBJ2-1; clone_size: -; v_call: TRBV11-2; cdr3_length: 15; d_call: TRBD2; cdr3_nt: TGTGCCAGCAGCCGCGGACTAGCGGGAGGACTGGAGCAGTTCTTC; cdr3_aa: CASSRGLAGGLEQFF
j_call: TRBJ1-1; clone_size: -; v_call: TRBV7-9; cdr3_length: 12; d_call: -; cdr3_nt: TGTGCCAGCAGGGGAGTGAACACTGAAGCTTTCTTT; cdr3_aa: CASRGVNTEAFF
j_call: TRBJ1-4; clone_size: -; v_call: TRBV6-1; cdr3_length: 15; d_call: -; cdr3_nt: TGTGCCAGCACCCGAGTGAGGGGAATGGGGGAAAAACTGTTTTTT; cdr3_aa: CASTRVRGMGEKLFF
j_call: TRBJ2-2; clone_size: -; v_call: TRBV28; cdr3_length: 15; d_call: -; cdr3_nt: TGTGCCAGCAGTTTATACAGGGGAGGGACCGGGGAGCTGTTTTTT; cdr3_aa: CASSLYRGGTGELFF
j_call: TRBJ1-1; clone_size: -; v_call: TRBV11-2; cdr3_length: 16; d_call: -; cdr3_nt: TGTGCCAGCAGCTTAGATGGGGCGGGGTATAACACTGAAGCTTTCTTT; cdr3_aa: CASSLDGAGYNTEAFF
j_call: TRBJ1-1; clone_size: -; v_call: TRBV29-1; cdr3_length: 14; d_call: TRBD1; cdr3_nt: TGCAGCGTTGTCCCGGGACAGATGAACACTGAAGCTTTCTTT; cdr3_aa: CSVVPGQMNTEAFF
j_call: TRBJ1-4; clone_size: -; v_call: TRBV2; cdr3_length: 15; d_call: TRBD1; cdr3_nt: TGTGCCAGCACAATATTCGACAGGGCGGGTGAAAAACTGTTTTTT; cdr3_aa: CASTIFDRAGEKLFF
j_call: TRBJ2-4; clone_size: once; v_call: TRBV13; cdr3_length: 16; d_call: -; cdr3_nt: TGTGCCAGCAGCTTAGGCGGGAAGGGGAGCGGGAACATTCAGTACTTC; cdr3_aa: CASSLGGKGSGNIQYF
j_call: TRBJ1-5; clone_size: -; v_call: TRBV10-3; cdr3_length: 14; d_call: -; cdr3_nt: TGTGCCATCAGTCCCCATCTGGGGGATCAGCCCCAGCATTTT; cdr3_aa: CAISPHLGDQPQHF
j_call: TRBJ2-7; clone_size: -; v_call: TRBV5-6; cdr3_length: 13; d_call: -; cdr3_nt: TGTGCCAGCAGCTTGGTGCCCTCCTACGAGCAGTACTTC; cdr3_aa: CASSLVPSYEQYF
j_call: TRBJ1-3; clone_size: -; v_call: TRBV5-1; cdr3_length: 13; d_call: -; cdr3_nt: TGCGCCAGCAGCTTGTACTCGGGAAACACCATATATTTT; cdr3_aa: CASSLYSGNTIYF
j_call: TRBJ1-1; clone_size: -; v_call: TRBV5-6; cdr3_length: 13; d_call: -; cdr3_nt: TGTGCCAGCAGCTTACGGGATGGGACTGAAGCTTTCTTT; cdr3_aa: CASSLRDGTEAFF
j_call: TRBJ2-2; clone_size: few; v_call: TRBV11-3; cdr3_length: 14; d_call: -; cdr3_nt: TGTGCCAGCAGCCCCTCTACGGGGTCCGGGGAGCTGTTTTTT; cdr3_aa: CASSPSTGSGELFF
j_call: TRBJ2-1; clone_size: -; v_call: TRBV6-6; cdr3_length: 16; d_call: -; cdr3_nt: TGTGCCAGCAGTTACCCAAGCGGGCCTTCCTACAATGAGCAGTTCTTC; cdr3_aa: CASSYPSGPSYNEQFF
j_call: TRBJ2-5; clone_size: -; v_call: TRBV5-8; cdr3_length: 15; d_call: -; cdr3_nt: TGTGCCAGCAGCTTGACCGGACAGTTTGGGGAGACCCAGTACTTC; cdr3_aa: CASSLTGQFGETQYF
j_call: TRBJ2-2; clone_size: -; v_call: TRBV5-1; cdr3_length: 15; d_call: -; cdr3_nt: TGCGCCAGCAGCTTGGTAGGGGATCGGGCCGGGGAGCTGTTTTTT; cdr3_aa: CASSLVGDRAGELFF
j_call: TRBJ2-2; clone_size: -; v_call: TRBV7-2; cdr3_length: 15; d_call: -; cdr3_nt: TGTGCCAGCAGCTTAGAGGGCAGGGTAACCGGGGAGCTGTTTTTT; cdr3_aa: CASSLEGRVTGELFF
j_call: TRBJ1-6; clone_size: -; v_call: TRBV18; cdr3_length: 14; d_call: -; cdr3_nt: TGTGCCAGCTCCAGCGAGGGCGTCCTGGGGCCCCTCCACTTT; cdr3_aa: CASSSEGVLGPLHF
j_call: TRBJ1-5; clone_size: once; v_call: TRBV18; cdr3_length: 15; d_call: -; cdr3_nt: TGTGCCAGCTCACCGGGGGCAGGGACTGGCCAGCCCCAGCATTTT; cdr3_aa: CASSPGAGTGQPQHF
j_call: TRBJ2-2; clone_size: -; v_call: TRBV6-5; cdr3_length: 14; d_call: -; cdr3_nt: TGTGCCTGTAAACAGAGTACCTACACCGGGGAGCTGTTTTTT; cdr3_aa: CACKQSTYTGELFF
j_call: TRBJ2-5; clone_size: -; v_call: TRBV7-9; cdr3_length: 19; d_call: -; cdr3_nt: TGTGCCAGCAGCTTGGGATATACTGGCGGCCCCCTGGCGTGGGAGACCCAGTACTTC; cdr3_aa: CASSLGYTGGPLAWETQYF
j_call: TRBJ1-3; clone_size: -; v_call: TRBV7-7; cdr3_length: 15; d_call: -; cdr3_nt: TGTGCCAGCAGCTTAGGACGGAGCTCTGGAAACACCATATATTTT; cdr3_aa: CASSLGRSSGNTIYF
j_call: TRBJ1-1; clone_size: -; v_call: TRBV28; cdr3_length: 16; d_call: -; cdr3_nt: TGTGCCAGCAGTTTAGAAGGGCAGCCTGGGAACACTGAAGCTTTCTTT; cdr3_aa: CASSLEGQPGNTEAFF
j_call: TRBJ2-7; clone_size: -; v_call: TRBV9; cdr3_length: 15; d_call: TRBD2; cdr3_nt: TGTGCCAGCAGAACCGGGACTAGCGCTATCTACGAGCAGTACTTC; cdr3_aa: CASRTGTSAIYEQYF
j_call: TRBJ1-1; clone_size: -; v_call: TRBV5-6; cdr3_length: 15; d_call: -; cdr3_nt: TGTGCCAGCAGCTTGGTGGTGGGGAAGAACACTGAAGCTTTCTTT; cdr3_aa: CASSLVVGKNTEAFF
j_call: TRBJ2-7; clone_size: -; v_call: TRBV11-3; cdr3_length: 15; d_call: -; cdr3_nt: TGTGCCAGCAGCTTAGATGGGCAGGGGTCCTACGAGCAGTACTTC; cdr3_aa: CASSLDGQGSYEQYF
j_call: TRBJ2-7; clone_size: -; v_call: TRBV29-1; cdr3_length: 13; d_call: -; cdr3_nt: TGCAGCGTTGCACCTCCCTTGGGATACGAGCAGTACTTC; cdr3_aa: CSVAPPLGYEQYF
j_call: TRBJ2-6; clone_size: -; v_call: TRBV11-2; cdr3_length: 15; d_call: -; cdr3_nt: TGTGCCAGCAGCCCGATCATCGGTGGGGCCAACGTCCTGACTTTC; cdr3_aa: CASSPIIGGANVLTF
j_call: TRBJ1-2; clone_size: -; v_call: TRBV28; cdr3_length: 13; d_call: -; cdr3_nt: TGTGCCACCTCGGTCGCCCGGGACTATGGCTACACCTTC; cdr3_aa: CATSVARDYGYTF
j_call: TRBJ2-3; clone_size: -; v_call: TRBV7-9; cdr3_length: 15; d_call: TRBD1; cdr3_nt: TGTGCCAGCAGCGTCGACAGGGTTAGCACAGATACGCAGTATTTT; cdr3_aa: CASSVDRVSTDTQYF
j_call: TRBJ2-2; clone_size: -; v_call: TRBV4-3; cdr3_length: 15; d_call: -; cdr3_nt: TGCGCCAGCAGCCAGAACGGCGTCTCCACCGGGGAGCTGTTTTTT; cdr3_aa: CASSQNGVSTGELFF
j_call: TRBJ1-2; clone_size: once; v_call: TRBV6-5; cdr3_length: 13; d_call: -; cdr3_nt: TGTGCCAGCAGCGTAGGGGGGAACTATGGCTACACCTTC; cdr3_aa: CASSVGGNYGYTF
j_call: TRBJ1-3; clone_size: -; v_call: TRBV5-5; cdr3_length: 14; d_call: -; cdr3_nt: TGTGCCAGCAGCTTAGCCAGGGCAGGAAACACCATATATTTT; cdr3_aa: CASSLARAGNTIYF
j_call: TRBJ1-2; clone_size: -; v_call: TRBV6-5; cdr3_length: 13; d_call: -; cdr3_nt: TGTGCCAGCAACATGGGACCATTCTATGGCTACACCTTC; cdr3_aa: CASNMGPFYGYTF
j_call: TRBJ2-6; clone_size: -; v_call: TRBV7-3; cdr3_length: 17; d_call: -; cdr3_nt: TGTGCCAGCAGCTTACACAGCCGCTCCTCTGGGGCCAACGTCCTGACTTTC; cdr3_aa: CASSLHSRSSGANVLTF
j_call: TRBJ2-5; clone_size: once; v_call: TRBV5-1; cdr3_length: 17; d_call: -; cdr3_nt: TGCGCCAGCAGCTTGAGAAGGTCGTCAGGGCCCCAGGAGACCCAGTACTTC; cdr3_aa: CASSLRRSSGPQETQYF
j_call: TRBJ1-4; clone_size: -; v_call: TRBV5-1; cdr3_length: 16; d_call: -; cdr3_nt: TGCGCCAGCAGCCCGGGGGGTGCTCCAACTAATGAAAAACTGTTTTTT; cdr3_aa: CASSPGGAPTNEKLFF
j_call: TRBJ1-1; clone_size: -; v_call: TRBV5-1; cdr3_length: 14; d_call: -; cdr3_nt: TGCGCCAGCAGGGGCCAAGGCCTGAACACTGAAGCTTTCTTT; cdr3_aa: CASRGQGLNTEAFF
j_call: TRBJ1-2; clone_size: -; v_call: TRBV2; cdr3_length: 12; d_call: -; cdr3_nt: TGTGCCAGCAGGGAGGACGGCGGGGGCTACACCTTC; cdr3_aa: CASREDGGGYTF
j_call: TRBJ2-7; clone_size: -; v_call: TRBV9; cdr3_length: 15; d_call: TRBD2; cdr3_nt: TGTGCCAGCAGCCCCTTCGTATCGGGAGGAGGGGAGCAGTACTTC; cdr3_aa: CASSPFVSGGGEQYF
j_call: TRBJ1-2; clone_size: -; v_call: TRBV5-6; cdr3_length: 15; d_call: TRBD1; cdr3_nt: TGTGCCAGCAGCGCTCTCGGACAGGGGCGGGATGGCTACACCTTC; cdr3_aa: CASSALGQGRDGYTF
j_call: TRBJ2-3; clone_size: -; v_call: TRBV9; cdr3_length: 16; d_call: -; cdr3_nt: TGTGCCAGCAGCGTAGGGGCGGATGAGAGCACAGATACGCAGTATTTT; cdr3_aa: CASSVGADESTDTQYF